These T cell receptor beta chains were read from a single sample in a study of immune characterization of retroperitoneal liposarcoma. TCRdb fed the PCR reads into MiXCR, producing one record per CDR3 protein. The sample consists of under 2,500 distinct CDR3 sequences, 35% to 50% of them appearing once. Input material: tumor tissue. The source is a male donor with retroperitoneal liposarcoma. Both conserved end residues are part of each CDR3. Each record gives: J gene, clone size, D gene, V gene, CDR3 protein, CDR3 DNA. The D gene is left open where the match is weak. Part of the rows lack a size; the others show once, few, many or a class for expanded clones.

TRBJ2-1 few TRBD2 TRBV6-6 CASSYERETEQFF TGTGCCAGCAGTTACGAGCGGGAGACTGAGCAGTTCTTC
TRBJ1-3 once . TRBV7-2 CASSSDSKGNTIYF TGTGCCAGCAGCTCGGACAGTAAGGGAAACACCATATATTTT
TRBJ2-3 few TRBD1 TRBV6-4 CASSDGTGGTDTQYF TGTGCCAGCAGTGACGGGACAGGGGGCACAGATACGCAGTATTTT
TRBJ2-7 few TRBD2 TRBV12-3/TRBV12-4 CASSLASGSLGEQYF TGTGCCAGCAGTTTAGCTAGCGGGAGTCTCGGCGAGCAGTACTTC
TRBJ2-5 few TRBD1 TRBV11-3 CASRLMGQRYF TGTGCCAGCAGGTTAATGGGACAGCGGTACTTC
TRBJ2-1 few . TRBV7-2 CASSLGYYEQFF TGTGCCAGCAGCTTAGGATATTACGAGCAGTTCTTC
TRBJ2-5 few . TRBV29-1 CSVRGTSQETQYF TGCAGCGTTAGGGGGACTTCGCAAGAGACCCAGTACTTC
TRBJ1-4 few . TRBV6-5 CASSQGAGRDYSEKLFF TGTGCCAGCAGTCAAGGGGCAGGGAGAGATTATAGTGAAAAACTGTTTTTT
TRBJ1-3 few . TRBV6-5 CASSGGGSGNTIYF TGTGCCAGCAGTGGGGGAGGCTCTGGAAACACCATATATTTT
TRBJ2-7 few . TRBV12-5 CASGLVRLEGVEEDNEQYF TGTGCTAGTGGTTTGGTACGTTTAGAGGGAGTCGAAGAGGACAATGAGCAGTACTTC
TRBJ2-3 few . TRBV7-8 CASSSLDTQYF TGTGCCAGCAGCTCACTAGATACGCAGTATTTT
TRBJ2-1 . TRBD1 TRBV7-6 CASSTGTGDTNEQFF TGTGCCAGCAGCACCGGGACAGGGGACACCAATGAGCAGTTCTTC
TRBJ2-7 . TRBD2 TRBV6-6 CASRSGTNYEQYF TGTGCCAGCAGGTCCGGGACTAACTACGAGCAGTACTTC
TRBJ2-7 few TRBD2 TRBV7-8 CASSLPRLAGANYEQYF TGTGCCAGCAGCCTACCCCGACTAGCGGGAGCGAACTACGAGCAGTACTTC
TRBJ2-5 few TRBD2 TRBV11-1 CASSLDTGGEGETQYF TGTGCCAGCAGCTTAGATACGGGAGGGGAGGGGGAGACCCAGTACTTC
TRBJ2-1 . TRBD2 TRBV20-1 CSARAFGLVVNNEQFF TGCAGTGCTAGAGCCTTCGGACTAGTGGTTAACAATGAGCAGTTCTTC
TRBJ2-1 medium-sized . TRBV6-1 CASSPLTGFNEQFF TGTGCCAGCAGCCCTCTCACGGGGTTTAATGAGCAGTTCTTC
TRBJ2-1 few . TRBV7-8 CASLDGVNEQFF TGTGCCAGCTTAGATGGTGTGAATGAGCAGTTCTTC
TRBJ2-3 once . TRBV28 CATQGSRDTDTQYF TGTGCCACCCAGGGTAGCCGTGACACAGATACGCAGTATTTT
TRBJ2-3 . . TRBV7-2 CASSLRGTSTDTQYF TGTGCCAGCAGCTTACGAGGAACTAGCACAGATACGCAGTATTTT
TRBJ1-2 . TRBD1 TRBV6-5 CASSYRQGGGYTF TGTGCCAGCAGTTACCGACAGGGGGGCGGCTACACCTTC
TRBJ2-1 . . TRBV6-1 CASSVSTLGSNEQFF TGTGCCAGCAGCGTATCCACGCTTGGGTCCAATGAGCAGTTCTTC
TRBJ1-1 few . TRBV6-6 CASSYSFRGGKAFF TGTGCCAGCAGTTACAGTTTTAGGGGTGGAAAAGCTTTCTTT
TRBJ2-2 . . TRBV6-1 CASGQYTGELFF TGTGCCAGCGGGCAGTACACCGGGGAGCTGTTTTTT
TRBJ2-3 medium-sized TRBD2 TRBV12-3/TRBV12-4 CASKASGSADTQYF TGTGCCAGCAAGGCTAGCGGGAGCGCAGATACGCAGTATTTT